The rows below give T cell receptor beta chains drawn from one sample of a study of CD8+ T cells in alopecia areata. TCRdb's copy holds only in-frame clones and misses some; the assay was immunoSEQ multiplex PCR. The repertoire has roughly 110,000 clones, about four fifths of them found once; the top ten carry 20% to 25%. Material: CD8+ T cells sorted from blood, obtained at week 24, from a patient treated with tofacitinib. Receptor source: a human donor with alopecia areata. The conserved cysteine and the conserved F or W are not part of the CDR3 here. Expanded clones get a size class; other rows say once, few or many, or leave the size out.

v_call: TRBV2; j_call: TRBJ2-7; clone_size: -; cdr3_aa: ASSEWWGRLVYEQY
v_call: TRBV15; j_call: TRBJ1-2; clone_size: -; cdr3_aa: ATSRDLGNYGYT
v_call: TRBV11-2; j_call: TRBJ2-2; clone_size: once; cdr3_aa: ASSPVGGTGELF
v_call: TRBV29-1; j_call: TRBJ2-7; clone_size: once; cdr3_aa: SVRTSGEQY
v_call: TRBV9; j_call: TRBJ2-2; clone_size: -; cdr3_aa: ASSVAIRGPKNTGELF
v_call: TRBV6-6; j_call: TRBJ2-5; clone_size: few; cdr3_aa: ASSPGGRQETQY
v_call: TRBV25-1; j_call: TRBJ2-5; clone_size: -; cdr3_aa: ASSDLSGGGETQY
v_call: TRBV19; j_call: TRBJ2-1; clone_size: medium-sized; cdr3_aa: ASSIGGDYNEQF
v_call: TRBV27; j_call: TRBJ2-2; clone_size: once; cdr3_aa: ASSFFAAGVGGELF
v_call: TRBV29-1; j_call: TRBJ2-1; clone_size: -; cdr3_aa: SVEGLAGLIYNEQF